What follows are 23 T cell receptor beta chains derived from one specimen sequenced in a study of shared clonotypes between healthy human individuals (dated by TCRdb to about 2020). Receptors were amplified or captured by the immunoSEQ multiplex PCR assay. TCRdb holds this immuneACCESS table with in-frame rearrangements only. Some clones are missing; in checked studies, unresolved V genes explain under half, and the rest has no known cause. The sample data list roughly 410,000 clones, and 90% to 98% of these were observed just once. About 0.32% of the sample goes to the ten largest clones. Sequenced sample: memory CD8+ T cells sorted from blood. Reading the label with the study, this specimen's cell subset or site is: CD45RO+ cells pooled with CCR7-negative TemRA cells. These receptors were collected from a man aged 25-45 years in good health.

This clone was observed once. The chain joins TRBV28 to TRBJ1-5; the D gene is possibly TRBD1 (6 bases). Germline V CDR1 and CDR2: MDHEN, SYDVKM. V lost 6 bases and J lost 0, with 15 bases in between. The CDR3 runs to 16 residues. The CDR3 DNA follows: TGTGCCAGCAGCCAACCCGACAGGTCTAGCAATCAGCCCCAGCATTTT. This sequence encodes CASSQPDRSSNQPQHF.

The gene calls are TRBV6-1 and TRBJ2-4; D may be TRBD1 (5 bases). The germline V gene has CDR1 MNHNS and CDR2 SASEGT. The length of the CDR3 is 16 residues. V shed 4 bases and J shed 0 bases, with 13 bases lying between them. The CDR3 loop reads CASSGARTLAKNIQYF. In DNA, the CDR3 is TGTGCCAGCAGTGGGGCCAGGACACTAGCCAAAAACATTCAGTACTTC.

This chain uses TRBV28 with TRBJ2-7, with D perhaps matching TRBD1 or TRBD2 (6 bases each). Trimming left V 7 bases short and J 1 base short, with 17 bases between. The CDR3 is 15 amino acids. The V gene's germline CDR1 is MDHEN and CDR2 SYDVKM. The DNA for the CDR3 is TGTGCCAGCACCGGGGGTTTAGGGACATCCTACGAGCAGTACTTC. Protein: CASTGGLGTSYEQYF.

This chain uses TRBV9 with TRBJ2-5; 10 bases match TRBD2. Germline values: CDR1 SGDLS, CDR2 YYNGEE. The CDR3 covers 17 residues. V was pared by 0 bases and J by 4 bases, with 9 bases of the junction left unmatched. The CDR3 coding sequence is TGTGCCAGCAGCGTAGCTTCTAGCGGGAGAGGAAGAGAGACCCAGTACTTC. This gives the protein CASSVASSGRGRETQYF.

A word on this clone: Other nucleotide sequences in the sample specify the same CDR3. The chain has TRBV5-1 and TRBJ2-1; D ambiguous. With 2 bases removed from V and 7 bases from J, the gap between germline ends came to 4 bases. Germline V CDR1 and CDR2: SGHRS, YFSETQ. The CDR3 consists of 11 residues. The CDR3 is CASSLGNEQFF. The CDR3 DNA reads as TGCGCCAGCAGCTTAGGGAATGAGCAGTTCTTC.

The chain combines TRBV6-5 with TRBJ1-5; TRBD1 matches 7 bases. V trimming: 5 bases; J trimming: 7 bases; junction bases outside the gene matches: 5. CDR3 length: 13 amino acids. The V gene's germline CDR1 is MNHEY and CDR2 SVGAGI. The CDR3 nucleotides are TGTGCCAGCAGTACAGGGGCTAGGCAGCCCCAGCATTTT. It encodes CASSTGARQPQHF.

This rearrangement joins TRBV4-2 to TRBJ2-5; 8 bases map to TRBD1. Germline V gene lookup returns CDR1 LGHNA and CDR2 YNFKEQ. V lost 4 bases and J lost 5; bases outside the gene matches: 9. CDR3 length: 15 amino acids. CDR3 sequence: CASSPWTGSEETQYF. CDR3 coding DNA: TGTGCCAGCAGCCCTTGGACAGGGTCGGAGGAGACCCAGTACTTC.

CDR3 residues: CAISESRDSRRTGELFF. CDR3 DNA: TGTGCCATCAGTGAGTCGCGAGACTCGCGTCGGACCGGGGAGCTGTTTTTT. This chain joins TRBV10-3 and TRBJ2-2; D not resolved. With 0 bases removed from V and 5 bases from J, the gap between germline ends came to 16 bases. From germline, CDR1 is ENHRY and CDR2 SYGVKD. The CDR3 totals 17 residues.

This chain joins TRBV9 and TRBJ2-3; 7 nucleotides match TRBD2. CDR1 is SGDLS, CDR2 YYNGEE, per germline. The CDR3 is 16 residues long. V was clipped by 3 bases and J by 2 bases; unmatched bases: 9. The CDR3 DNA sequence: TGTGCCAGCAGCGCGAAAGCTCTAGCGGCCACAGATACGCAGTATTTT. It translates to CASSAKALAATDTQYF.

V is TRBV6-1 and J is TRBJ1-1; possibly TRBD1 for D (6 bases). Germline assignment: CDR1 MNHNS and CDR2 SASEGT. V lost 6 bases to trimming and J lost 3 bases, with 11 bases between them. The length of the CDR3 is 13 residues. The CDR3: CASREDRDTEAFF. Written as DNA, the CDR3 is TGTGCCAGCAGGGAGGACAGAGACACTGAAGCTTTCTTT.

The sample holds one count of this clone. The chain carries TRBV30 and TRBJ2-7; 7 nucleotides line up with TRBD1. The CDR3 runs 14 residues. Germline CDR1 reads GTSNPN; CDR2 reads SVGIG (reference sequence). J lost 0 bases, V lost 4 bases, and 6 bases had no gene match. As DNA, the CDR3 is TGTGCCTGGAACCGGGACAGTGACTCCTACGAGCAGTACTTC. Encoded protein: CAWNRDSDSYEQYF.

The chain employs TRBV7-3 and TRBJ2-6; unclear D gene. This CDR3 comprises 15 residues. Germline CDR1 SGHTA, CDR2 FQGTGA. With 3 bases removed from V and 0 bases from J, the gap between germline ends came to 6 bases. CDR3: CASSLTFSGANVLTF. The CDR3 DNA reads as TGTGCCAGCAGCTTGACTTTCTCTGGGGCCAACGTCCTGACTTTC.

The V and J genes are TRBV30 and TRBJ2-7; weak D call: TRBD1 (6 bases). The CDR3 spans 13 residues. Germline V gene data show CDR1 as GTSNPN and CDR2 as SVGIG (reference sequence). Trimming removed 2 bases from V and 5 bases from J, with 13 bases in between. CDR3 nucleotide sequence: TGTGCCTGGAGTCGACAGGTATCGAACGAGCAGTACTTC. Its protein is CAWSRQVSNEQYF.

This clone is a singleton in its sample. This CDR3 is CASSHGTPYEQYF. The CDR3 DNA sequence: TGTGCCAGCAGCCACGGGACACCCTACGAGCAGTACTTC. The chain uses TRBV7-9 and TRBJ2-7, with D maybe TRBD1 (6 bases). This CDR3 spans 13 amino acids. Germline CDR1 reads SEHNR; CDR2 reads FQNEAQ (reference sequence). With 5 bases removed from V and 2 bases from J, the gap between germline ends came to 10 bases.

This clone showed up just a few times. The rearrangement links TRBV28 to TRBJ1-3; possibly TRBD1 for D (5 bases). CDR3 length equals 15 residues. Germline-derived CDR1 and CDR2 are MDHEN and SYDVKM. Trimming shortened V by 2 bases and J by 4 bases, and 12 bases separated the two germline ends. CDR3 amino acids: CASSLIGRAGNTIYF. DNA of the CDR3: TGTGCCAGCAGTTTAATAGGCAGGGCCGGAAACACCATATATTTT.

V gene TRBV4-1 combines with J gene TRBJ1-5; D gene unclear. Germline CDR1 and CDR2: MGHRA and YSYEKL. Trimming left V 0 bases short and J 6 bases short, with 12 bases between. The CDR3 is made up of 15 amino acids. This chain's CDR3 is CASSQERHRGQPQHF. The CDR3, as DNA: TGCGCCAGCAGCCAAGAAAGGCACCGAGGTCAGCCCCAGCATTTT.

The V and J genes are TRBV29-1 and TRBJ2-7; D unresolved. The CDR3 runs 11 residues. Trimming took 5 bases from V and 2 from J, leaving 7 bases between them. Per germline, CDR1 SQVTM and CDR2 ANQGSEA. CDR3 loop: CSVHLAYEQYF. The CDR3, as DNA: TGCAGCGTTCACTTAGCCTACGAGCAGTACTTC.

The chain employs TRBV29-1 and TRBJ2-7, with 12 bases lining up with TRBD1. This CDR3 is built from 11 residues. Germline values: CDR1 SQVTM, CDR2 ANQGSEA. The CDR3 here is CRGDRGHEQYF. The CDR3 region has the DNA TGCAGAGGGGACAGGGGGCACGAGCAGTACTTC.

As to this clone: In the same sample, other DNA sequences code for this CDR3. The CDR3 loop reads CASSLLNEQFF. For the CDR3, the DNA is TGTGCCAGCAGCTTACTTAATGAGCAGTTCTTC. The chain combines TRBV11-2 with TRBJ2-1; D gene ambiguous. Trimming removed 2 bases at V and 7 bases at J, with 3 bases between. There are 11 residues in the CDR3. Germline V gives CDR1 SGHAT, CDR2 FQNNGV.

The chain uses TRBV5-1 and TRBJ2-5; maybe TRBD2 (5 bases). Germline-derived CDR1 and CDR2 are SGHRS and YFSETQ. V was pared by 7 bases and J by 2 bases, with 12 bases between. The CDR3 loop spans 13 amino acids. The CDR3 bases are TGCGCCAGCCACCCGGGGTCACAAGAGACCCAGTACTTC. It specifies CASHPGSQETQYF.

The genes are TRBV9 and TRBJ2-3; possible D gene TRBD2, 5 bases. The CDR3 runs 16 residues. Trimming took 0 bases from V and 3 from J, leaving 14 bases between them. CDR1 is SGDLS, CDR2 YYNGEE, per germline. The CDR3 is CASSVGGQRPTDTQYF. The CDR3 region has the DNA TGTGCCAGCAGCGTAGGGGGTCAGCGGCCTACAGATACGCAGTATTTT. Filled out from reference TRBV9 and TRBJ2-3, the complete variable domain reads DSGVTQTPKHLITATGQRVTLRCSPRSGDLSVYWYQQSLDQGLQFLIQYYNGEERAKGNILERFSAQQFPDLHSELNLSSLELGDSALYFCASSVGGQRPTDTQYFGPGTRLTVL.

This clone was counted a single time. The chain is built from TRBV19 and TRBJ2-1, with 9 bases fitting TRBD1. CDR1 LNHDA and CDR2 SQIVND come from the germline V gene (reference sequence). This CDR3 region has 16 residues. V gave up 4 bases and J gave up 3 bases; unmatched junction bases: 7. CDR3 amino acids: CASSTRRDRVYNEQFF. In DNA form, the CDR3 reads TGTGCCAGTAGTACCCGCCGGGACAGGGTCTACAATGAGCAGTTCTTC.

The chain uses TRBV6-4 and TRBJ2-1; 10 bases agree with TRBD2. This CDR3 spans 14 amino acids. Germline CDR1 is MRHNA and CDR2 is SNTAGT. The junction had 4 bases not matched to a gene; V was cut back by 4 bases and J by 7 bases. This chain's CDR3 is CASSAQTSGNEQFF. The DNA of the CDR3 is TGTGCCAGCAGTGCCCAGACTAGCGGGAATGAGCAGTTCTTC.